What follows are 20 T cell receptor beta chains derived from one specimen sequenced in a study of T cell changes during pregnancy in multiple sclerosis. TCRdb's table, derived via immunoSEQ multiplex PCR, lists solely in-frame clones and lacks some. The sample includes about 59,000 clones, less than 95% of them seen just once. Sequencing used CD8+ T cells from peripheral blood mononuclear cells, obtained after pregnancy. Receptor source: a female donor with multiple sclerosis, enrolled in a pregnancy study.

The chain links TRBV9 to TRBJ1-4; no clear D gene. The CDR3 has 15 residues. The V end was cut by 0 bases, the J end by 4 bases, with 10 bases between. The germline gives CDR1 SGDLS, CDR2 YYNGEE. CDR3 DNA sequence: TGTGCCAGCAGCGTAGGAGGAGGATATAATGAAAAACTGTTTTTT. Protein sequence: CASSVGGGYNEKLFF. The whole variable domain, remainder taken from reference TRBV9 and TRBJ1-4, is DSGVTQTPKHLITATGQRVTLRCSPRSGDLSVYWYQQSLDQGLQFLIQYYNGEERAKGNILERFSAQQFPDLHSELNLSSLELGDSALYFCASSVGGGYNEKLFFGSGTQLSVL.

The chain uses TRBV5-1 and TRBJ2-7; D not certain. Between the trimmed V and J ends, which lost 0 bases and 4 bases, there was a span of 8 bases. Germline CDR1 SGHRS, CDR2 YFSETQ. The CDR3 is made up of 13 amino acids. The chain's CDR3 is CASSLGISYEQYF. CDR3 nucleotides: TGCGCCAGCAGCTTGGGTATTTCGTACGAGCAGTACTTC.

CDR3 loop: CASSFTPGNTEAFF. The DNA of the CDR3 is TGTGCCAGCAGTTTTACCCCAGGGAACACTGAAGCTTTCTTT. The V call is TRBV27, the J call TRBJ1-1; no reliable D call. The CDR3 has 14 residues. Germline values: CDR1 MNHEY, CDR2 SMNVEV (reference sequence). V dropped 3 bases and J dropped 1 base, with 9 bases sitting between them.

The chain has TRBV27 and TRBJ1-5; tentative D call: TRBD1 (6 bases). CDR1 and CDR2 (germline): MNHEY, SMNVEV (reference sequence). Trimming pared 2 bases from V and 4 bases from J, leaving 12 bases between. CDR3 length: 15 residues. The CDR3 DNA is TGTGCCAGCAGTTTAATGGCAGGGGTAAATCAGCCCCAGCATTTT. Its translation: CASSLMAGVNQPQHF.

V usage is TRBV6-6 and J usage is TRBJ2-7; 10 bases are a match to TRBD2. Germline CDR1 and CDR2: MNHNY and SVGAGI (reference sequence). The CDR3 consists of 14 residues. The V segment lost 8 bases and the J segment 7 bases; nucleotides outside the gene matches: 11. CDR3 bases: TGTGCCAGCGCCCCAAGCGGGAGGGCCCGGGAGCAGTACTTC. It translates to CASAPSGRAREQYF.

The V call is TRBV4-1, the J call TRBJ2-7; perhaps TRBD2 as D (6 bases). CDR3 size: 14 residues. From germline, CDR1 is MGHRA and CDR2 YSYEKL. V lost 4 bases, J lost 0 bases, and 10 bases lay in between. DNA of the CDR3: TGCGCCAGCAGCCTGACTAGTTTCTCCTACGAGCAGTACTTC. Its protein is CASSLTSFSYEQYF.

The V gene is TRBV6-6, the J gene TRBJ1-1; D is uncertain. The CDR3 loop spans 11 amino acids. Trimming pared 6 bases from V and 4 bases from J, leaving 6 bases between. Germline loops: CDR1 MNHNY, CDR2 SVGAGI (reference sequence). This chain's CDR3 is CASSPRTEAFF. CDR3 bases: TGTGCCAGCAGCCCCCGCACTGAAGCTTTCTTT.

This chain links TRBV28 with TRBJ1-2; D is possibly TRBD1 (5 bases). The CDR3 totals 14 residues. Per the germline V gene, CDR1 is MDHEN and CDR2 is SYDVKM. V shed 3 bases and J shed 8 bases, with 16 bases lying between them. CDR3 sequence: CASSFDSIQSGYTF. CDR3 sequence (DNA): TGTGCCAGCAGTTTTGACAGCATACAATCCGGCTACACCTTC.

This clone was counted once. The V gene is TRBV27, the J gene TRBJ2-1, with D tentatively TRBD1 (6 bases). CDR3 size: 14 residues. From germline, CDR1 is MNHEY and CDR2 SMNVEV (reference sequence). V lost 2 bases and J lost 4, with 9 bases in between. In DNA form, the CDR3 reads TGTGCCAGCAGTTTAGGCAGGGGATACAATGAGCAGTTCTTC. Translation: CASSLGRGYNEQFF.

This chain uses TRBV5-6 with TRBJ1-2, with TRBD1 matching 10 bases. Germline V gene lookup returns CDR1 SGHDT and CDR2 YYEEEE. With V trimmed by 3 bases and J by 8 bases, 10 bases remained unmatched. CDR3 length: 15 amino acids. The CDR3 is CASSSLTGGAGGYTF. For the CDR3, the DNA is TGTGCCAGCAGCTCGCTGACAGGGGGCGCAGGGGGCTACACCTTC.

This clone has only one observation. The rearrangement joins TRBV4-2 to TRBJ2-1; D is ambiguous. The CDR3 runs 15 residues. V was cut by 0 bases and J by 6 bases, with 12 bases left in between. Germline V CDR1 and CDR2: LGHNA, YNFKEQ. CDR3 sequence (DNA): TGTGCCAGCAGCCAAGATTTGGCCTGGGCCAATGAGCAGTTCTTC. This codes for CASSQDLAWANEQFF.

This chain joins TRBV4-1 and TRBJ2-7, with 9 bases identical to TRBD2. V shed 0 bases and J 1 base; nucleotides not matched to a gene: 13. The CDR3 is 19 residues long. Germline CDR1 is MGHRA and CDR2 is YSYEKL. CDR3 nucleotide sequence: TGCGCCAGCAGCCAAGAGGAGGGGATAGCGGGAGAGTTTTCCTACGAGCAGTACTTC. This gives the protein CASSQEEGIAGEFSYEQYF.

The CDR3 coding sequence is TGCGCCAGCAGCCAATTTAGGGTGGGAGCCCCCCCATACGAGCAGTACTTC. It translates to CASSQFRVGAPPYEQYF. The chain joins TRBV4-1 to TRBJ2-7; D is possibly TRBD2 (5 bases). The ends were cut back, 2 bases at V and 4 bases at J, with 21 bases in the middle. The CDR3 extends over 17 amino acids. Per germline, CDR1 MGHRA and CDR2 YSYEKL.

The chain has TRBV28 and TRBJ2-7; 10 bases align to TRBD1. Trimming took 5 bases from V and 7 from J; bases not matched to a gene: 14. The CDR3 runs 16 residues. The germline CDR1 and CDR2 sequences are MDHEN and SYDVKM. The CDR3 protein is CASSPRDRGSPLEQYF. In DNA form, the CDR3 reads TGTGCCAGCAGTCCCCGGGACAGGGGATCTCCTTTGGAGCAGTACTTC.

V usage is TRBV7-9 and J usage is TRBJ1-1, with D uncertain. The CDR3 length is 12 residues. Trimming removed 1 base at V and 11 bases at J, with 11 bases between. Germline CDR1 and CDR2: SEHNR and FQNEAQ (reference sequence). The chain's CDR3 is CASSLDSYWAFF. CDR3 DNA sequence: TGTGCCAGCAGCTTAGACAGCTACTGGGCTTTCTTT.

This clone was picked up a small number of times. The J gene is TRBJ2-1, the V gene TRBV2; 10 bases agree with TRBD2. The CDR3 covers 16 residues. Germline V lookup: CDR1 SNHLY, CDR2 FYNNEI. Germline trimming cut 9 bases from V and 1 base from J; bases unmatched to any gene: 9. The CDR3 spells CASRSTSGNSYNEQFF. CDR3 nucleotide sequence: TGTGCCAGTAGAAGTACTAGCGGGAATTCCTACAATGAGCAGTTCTTC.

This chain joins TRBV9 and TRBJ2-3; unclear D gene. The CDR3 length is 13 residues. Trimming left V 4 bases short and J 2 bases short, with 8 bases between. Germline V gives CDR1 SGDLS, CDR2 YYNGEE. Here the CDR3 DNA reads TGTGCCAGCAGCAAGGAGCTCACAGATACGCAGTATTTT. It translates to CASSKELTDTQYF.

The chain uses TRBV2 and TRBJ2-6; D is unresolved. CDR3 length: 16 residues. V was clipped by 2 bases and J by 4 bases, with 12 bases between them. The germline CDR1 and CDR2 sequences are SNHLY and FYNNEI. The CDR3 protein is CASSESTITGANVLTF. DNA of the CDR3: TGTGCCAGCAGTGAATCTACGATTACCGGGGCCAACGTCCTGACTTTC.

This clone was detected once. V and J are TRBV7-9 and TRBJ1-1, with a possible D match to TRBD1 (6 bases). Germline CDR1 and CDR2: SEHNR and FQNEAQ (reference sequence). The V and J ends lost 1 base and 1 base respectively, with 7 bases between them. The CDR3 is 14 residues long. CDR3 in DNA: TGTGCCAGCAGCTTAGTGGGACAGAACACTGAAGCTTTCTTT. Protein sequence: CASSLVGQNTEAFF.

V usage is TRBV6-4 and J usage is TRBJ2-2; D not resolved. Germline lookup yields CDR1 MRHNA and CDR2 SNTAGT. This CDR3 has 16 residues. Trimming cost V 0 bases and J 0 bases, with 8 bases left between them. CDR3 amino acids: CASSDSADSNTGELFF. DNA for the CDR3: TGTGCCAGCAGTGACTCGGCGGATTCGAACACCGGGGAGCTGTTTTTT.